The 9 T cell receptor beta chains listed next were all sequenced from one sample in a study of blood T cell repertoires in COVID-19. Produced via immunoSEQ multiplex PCR; TCRdb's table is partial and in-frame only. The sample yields approximately 180,000 clones, roughly 88% seen once. Sequencing used peripheral blood. These receptors were collected from a human donor with active or convalescent COVID-19. The donor label of this sample is uncertain.

On this clone: The same CDR3 is also encoded by other DNA sequences in this sample. This chain joins TRBV27 and TRBJ1-1; 8 positions agree with TRBD1. The CDR3 length is 13 residues. In germline, CDR1 is MNHEY, CDR2 SMNVEV (reference sequence). The V segment lost 6 bases and the J segment 5 bases; nucleotides outside the gene matches: 5. CDR3 DNA: TGTGCCAGCAGAAACAGGGGGGGAACTGAAGCTTTCTTT. It codes for CASRNRGGTEAFF.

The chain has TRBV5-4 and TRBJ1-6, with D perhaps matching TRBD1 (5 bases). V lost 3 bases, J lost 10 bases, and 11 bases lay in between. Germline loops: CDR1 SGHNT, CDR2 YYREEE (reference sequence). The length of the CDR3 is 13 residues. The CDR3 sequence is CASSWGEHSPLHF. Written as DNA, the CDR3 is TGTGCCAGCAGCTGGGGGGAGCACTCACCCCTCCACTTT.

V and J are TRBV6-5 and TRBJ1-2; D remains ambiguous. This CDR3 has 15 amino acids. Germline V gene sequence: CDR1 MNHEY, CDR2 SVGAGI. The germline V and J ends were trimmed by 1 base and 0 bases, with 9 bases remaining between them. The CDR3 loop is CASSYWRTSNYGYTF. The DNA of the CDR3 is TGTGCCAGCAGTTACTGGAGAACTTCTAACTATGGCTACACCTTC.

The table lists this clone with a few counts. The J gene is TRBJ2-3, the V gene TRBV7-8; TRBD1 might be the D (5 bases). Germline CDR1 SGHVS, CDR2 FQNEAQ. The V end lost 2 bases, the J end lost 5 bases, and 8 bases lay between the germline ends. This CDR3 is 13 amino acids long. This CDR3 is CASSLSRVDTQYF. As DNA, the CDR3 is TGTGCCAGCAGCTTAAGCAGGGTAGATACGCAGTATTTT.

In nucleotides, the CDR3 is TGTGCCAGCAGCTGGGTAATTAGCGACTCCTACGAGCAGTACTTC. This sequence encodes CASSWVISDSYEQYF. J is TRBJ2-7 and V is TRBV7-9; TRBD2 is a possible D gene (5 bases). The CDR3 contains 15 residues. V was cut by 4 bases and J by 0 bases, with 13 bases left in between. CDR1 and CDR2 (germline): SEHNR, FQNEAQ (reference sequence).

This clone has only a few counts. The gene calls are TRBV15 and TRBJ1-4, with 10 bases fitting TRBD1. Trimming took 0 bases from V and 7 from J; bases not matched to a gene: 14. The germline CDR1 and CDR2 sequences are LNHNV and YYDKDF (reference sequence). The CDR3 totals 19 residues. The DNA for the CDR3 is TGTGCCACCAGCAGAGAGTTGTTTAGACAGGGGGCGCAGGGTGAAAAACTGTTTTTT. It encodes CATSRELFRQGAQGEKLFF.

This clone showed up just once. This sequence joins TRBV2 and TRBJ2-3, with TRBD2 matching 12 bases. The CDR3 consists of 14 residues. The germline V gene encodes CDR1 SNHLY and CDR2 FYNNEI. The V gene end was trimmed by 6 bases and the J gene end by 4 bases; junction bases not matched to a gene: 2. The CDR3 DNA is TGTGCCAGCAGCGCTAGCGGGAGGGCAGATACGCAGTATTTT. This translates into CASSASGRADTQYF.

The chain recombines TRBV5-4 with TRBJ2-2; tentative D call: TRBD2 (5 bases). Germline V gene sequence: CDR1 SGHNT, CDR2 YYREEE (reference sequence). Trimming took 4 bases from V and 1 from J, leaving 5 bases between them. The CDR3 has 13 amino acids. CDR3 sequence reads: CASSSGNTGELFF. In DNA, the CDR3 is TGTGCCAGCAGCAGCGGGAACACCGGGGAGCTGTTTTTT.

CDR3 loop: CATSSPGRAGAKTDTQYF. The CDR3 DNA follows: TGTGCCACCAGCAGCCCCGGGAGGGCTGGTGCGAAGACAGATACGCAGTATTTT. The chain uses TRBV15 and TRBJ2-3; TRBD2 matches at 8 bases. The CDR3 loop spans 18 amino acids. Germline-derived CDR1 and CDR2 are LNHNV and YYDKDF (reference sequence). After removal of 3 bases from V and 3 bases from J, the junction contained 14 bases not matched to a gene.